The count of the clone carrying this T cell receptor (beta chain) is one. This sample stems from a study of regulatory T cells in long-lasting Graves disease. Both iRepertoire HTBI primers and Arm-PCR of CDR3 regions were used to build the TCR beta libraries. In the original analysis: Across samples, 55 to 75 TRBV and some 14 TRBJ segments were found. In TCRdb, the multiplex PCR reads were re-called with MiXCR into one record per CDR3 protein. TCRdb's processing, not the authors' own work, is the source of the V and J calls. The sample has around 400,000 distinct CDR3 sequences, about 23% seen once. V dropped 3 bases and J dropped 3; count of bases not matched to a gene: 6. Germline CDR1 MGHRA, CDR2 YSYEKL. The CDR3 runs to 15 residues. Time point described: persistent/refractory GD, antithyroid drugs over 5 years with positive TRAb. Extracted RNA from PBMCs served as the source of the TCR library.

This clonotype originated in a middle-aged woman with Graves disease. The specimen was peripheral blood mononuclear cells (PBMCs), collected when the disease was refractory, from a patient treated with antithyroid drugs. V is TRBV4-1 and J is TRBJ2-7; the match to TRBD1 covers 9 bases. DNA of the CDR3: TGCGCCAGCAGCCAGGGACAGGGCCCCCTCTACGAGCAGTACTTC. It yields the protein CASSQGQGPLYEQYF.